This TCR beta chain was captured by sequencing in a study of patients and donors after allogeneic stem cell transplantation. TCRdb processed the RT-PCR reads anew with MiXCR; each CDR3 protein has one entry. Among a few hundred thousand distinct CDR3 sequences listed, over 12% were seen once. A word on this clonotype: It may be a read error: a sequence one base away is much more abundant.

The germline V gene encodes CDR1 SGDLS and CDR2 YYNGEE. Deletions cut 3 bases from V and 0 bases from J, with 18 bases between. The CDR3 contains 17 residues. The J gene is TRBJ1-1, the V gene TRBV9, with TRBD1 as a possible D gene (5 bases). The sequencing sample was made of blood, either unsorted or a sorted T cell fraction (not recorded which). The origin of this receptor is a human donor who was either an allogeneic HSCT recipient or a stem cell or donor lymphocyte infusion donor (not recorded which). It is not recorded whose cells these are; they may come from a transplant donor. The CDR3 coding sequence is TGTGCCAGCAGCGGGCAAGGGGCAATTTCCATGAACACTGAAGCTTTCTTT. Translating it yields CASSGQGAISMNTEAFF.